The next 11 T cell receptor beta chains were all read from a single sample in a study of OX40 agonist ivuxolimab in advanced cancers. Produced via immunoSEQ multiplex PCR; TCRdb's table is partial and in-frame only. Seen here are some 86,000 clones, around nine tenths observed once, and the top ten hold about 1.3%. Sequencing used CD4+ or CD8+ T cells sorted from blood, obtained in a trial of the OX40 agonist ivuxolimab. The receptors were gathered from an adult with an advanced solid tumor such as melanoma, head and neck, liver or kidney cancer.

The chain combines TRBV30 with TRBJ2-3, with TRBD1 identical over 11 bases. V gave up 3 bases and J gave up 3 bases; unmatched junction bases: 2. Germline values: CDR1 GTSNPN, CDR2 SVGIG (reference sequence). CDR3 length: 14 residues. The CDR3 here is CAWRRDRGTDTQYF. The CDR3 nucleotides are TGTGCCTGGAGAAGGGACAGGGGGACAGATACGCAGTATTTT.

Concerning this clone itself: The junction departs from the called germline gene at one end, perhaps through a read error. The J gene is TRBJ1-2, the V gene TRBV6-5; weak D call: TRBD1 (5 bases). The CDR3 is 11 residues long. Germline assignment: CDR1 MNHEY and CDR2 SVGAGI. The CDR3: CIAGQDYGYTF. CDR3 sequence (DNA): TGTATAGCGGGGCAGGACTACGGCTACACCTTC.

A note on this clone: Sequence at one end of the junction differs from germline and may be a read error. In DNA, the CDR3 is TGTGCCAGCACCTTAGAAATGAACACTGAAGCTTTCTTT. Translated: CASTLEMNTEAFF. This chain connects TRBV7-2 to TRBJ1-1; D remains unclear. The CDR3 totals 13 residues. CDR1 and CDR2 (germline): SGHTA, FQGNSA.

The CDR3 is CASTKAGASGRTYNEQFF. For the CDR3, the DNA is TGTGCCAGCACCAAAGCGGGGGCTAGCGGGAGAACCTACAATGAGCAGTTCTTC. The rearrangement joins TRBV9 to TRBJ2-1; 10 positions agree with TRBD2. This CDR3 spans 18 amino acids. The germline gives CDR1 SGDLS, CDR2 YYNGEE. Trimming cost V 6 bases and J 2 bases; bases outside gene matches: 14.

The V call is TRBV11-2, the J call TRBJ2-3; weak D call: TRBD1 (5 bases). Germline V gives CDR1 SGHAT, CDR2 FQNNGV. This CDR3 region has 15 residues. V was trimmed by 1 base and J by 5 bases, leaving 13 bases between them. CDR3 protein: CASSLGPGQQDTQYF. The CDR3, as DNA: TGTGCCAGCAGCTTAGGCCCAGGGCAACAAGATACGCAGTATTTT.

The rearrangement joins TRBV9 to TRBJ2-5; 13 bases are shared with TRBD2. Germline V gene sequence: CDR1 SGDLS, CDR2 YYNGEE. The CDR3 extends over 16 amino acids. The V and J ends lost 3 bases and 5 bases, in that order; junction bases with no gene match: 7. As DNA, the CDR3 is TGTGCCAGCAGCGCGCGACTAGCGGGGGGTGCTGAGACCCAGTACTTC. This sequence encodes CASSARLAGGAETQYF.

The chain joins TRBV7-3 to TRBJ2-3; 9 nucleotides agree with TRBD2. The CDR3 contains 18 residues. Per the germline V gene, CDR1 is SGHTA and CDR2 is FQGTGA. The V and J ends lost 1 base and 2 bases, in that order; junction bases with no gene match: 10. The CDR3 DNA sequence: TGTGCCAGCAGCTTAAGAGGGGCTAGCGGGGAGTACACAGATACGCAGTATTTT. Residues: CASSLRGASGEYTDTQYF.

CDR3 residues: CASSHSQGAGFPHEQYF. CDR3 coding DNA: TGCGCCAGCAGTCATTCCCAAGGGGCAGGGTTTCCCCACGAGCAGTACTTC. The rearrangement links TRBV23-1 to TRBJ2-7; perhaps TRBD1 as D (5 bases). TRBV23-1 is an open reading frame whose function is uncertain. Trimming removed 3 bases at V and 5 bases at J, with 23 bases between. The CDR3 extends over 17 amino acids.

This chain uses TRBV6-1 with TRBJ1-3, with D unclear. From germline, CDR1 is MNHNS and CDR2 SASEGT. The CDR3 length is 13 residues. The ends were cut back, 5 bases at V and 6 bases at J, with 11 bases in the middle. DNA for the CDR3: TGTGCCAGCAGTAACCCCTCAGAAAACACCATATATTTT. It is translated as CASSNPSENTIYF.

This clone was recorded only once. The chain links TRBV2 to TRBJ1-5; D uncertain. V was pared by 6 bases and J by 6 bases, with 15 bases between. The V gene's germline CDR1 is SNHLY and CDR2 FYNNEI. The CDR3 consists of 14 residues. CDR3 nucleotides: TGTGCCAGCAGCCGATCTCCATCTTCTCAGCCCCAGCATTTT. Amino acids: CASSRSPSSQPQHF.

CDR3: CAIREGGSTDTQYF. CDR3 sequence (DNA): TGTGCCATCAGGGAGGGGGGGAGCACAGATACGCAGTATTTT. The chain employs TRBV10-3 and TRBJ2-3; the D gene is possibly TRBD2 (7 bases). Trimming cost V 6 bases and J 0 bases, with 10 bases left between them. The germline gives CDR1 ENHRY, CDR2 SYGVKD. The CDR3 spans 14 residues.